The 23 T cell receptor beta chains in this list originate from one sample, sequenced in a study of cytomegalovirus exposure and HLA in healthy donors. Researchers ran the PCR with 60 Vbeta and 13 Jbeta primers. Profiling relied on immunoSEQ multiplex PCR, and the TCRdb table lists in-frame clones only, not all of them. This table lists tens of thousands of clones. The sequenced material came from PBMCs. The receptors come from a female donor in good health and CMV-seropositive.

This chain links TRBV5-1 with TRBJ1-4; 7 nucleotides match TRBD1. The germline CDR1 and CDR2 sequences are SGHRS and YFSETQ. V lost 5 bases, J lost 5 bases, and 18 bases stayed unmatched. CDR3 length: 18 amino acids. This CDR3 is CASSVGPQGTAGNEKLFF. CDR3 sequence (DNA): TGCGCCAGCAGTGTTGGCCCCCAGGGGACAGCCGGGAATGAAAAACTGTTTTTT.

The chain has TRBV20-1 and TRBJ2-1; D is ambiguous. Germline CDR1 reads DFQATT; CDR2 reads SNEGSKA (reference sequence). The CDR3 length is 11 residues. Trimming removed 6 bases at V and 4 bases at J, with 7 bases between. The CDR3 DNA reads TGCAGTGCGACTGCTTACAATGAGCAGTTCTTC. Protein: CSATAYNEQFF.

This chain uses TRBV6-5 with TRBJ2-3; weak D call: TRBD1 (5 bases). CDR1 and CDR2 (germline): MNHEY, SVGAGI. Trimming left V 5 bases short and J 4 bases short, with 10 bases between. The CDR3 contains 13 residues. Written as DNA, the CDR3 is TGTGCCAGCAGTAAGGGGTTCTCAGATACGCAGTATTTT. The encoded protein is CASSKGFSDTQYF.

The chain uses TRBV5-6 and TRBJ2-3; 9 bases agree with TRBD2. V lost 4 bases and J lost 6; bases outside the gene matches: 12. The germline V gene encodes CDR1 SGHDT and CDR2 YYEEEE. CDR3 size: 16 residues. CDR3 sequence: CASSPLRAGGPDTQYF. CDR3 DNA sequence: TGTGCCAGCAGCCCCCTCCGCGCGGGGGGGCCTGATACGCAGTATTTT.

The chain links TRBV6-5 to TRBJ1-4; no definite D call. Germline V CDR1 and CDR2: MNHEY, SVGAGI. Trimming took off 6 bases at V and 7 bases at J, with 18 bases between the two ends. The CDR3 has 15 amino acids. CDR3 protein: CASSRGMIAPEKLFF. The CDR3 DNA sequence: TGTGCCAGCAGCCGAGGGATGATAGCCCCTGAAAAACTGTTTTTT.

The chain links TRBV5-4 to TRBJ2-5; no clear D. The CDR3 sequence is 16 residues long. The ends were cut back, 4 bases at V and 5 bases at J, with 21 bases in the middle. Germline V lookup: CDR1 SGHNT, CDR2 YYREEE (reference sequence). The CDR3 here is CASSSQAPRTSETQYF. CDR3 nucleotide sequence: TGTGCCAGCAGCAGCCAGGCCCCCCGTACTTCGGAGACCCAGTACTTC.

The rearrangement uses TRBV4-1 and TRBJ2-5; 11 bases are a match to TRBD2. The germline CDR1 and CDR2 sequences are MGHRA and YSYEKL. With V trimmed by 0 bases and J by 5 bases, 5 bases remained unmatched. The CDR3 consists of 16 residues. The CDR3 nucleotides read TGCGCCAGCAGCCAAGATCTACTAGCGGGAGAGGAGACCCAGTACTTC. This translates into CASSQDLLAGEETQYF.

The genes are TRBV12-5 and TRBJ2-1; perhaps TRBD2 as D (6 bases). Deletions cut 0 bases from V and 6 bases from J, with 6 bases between. Germline CDR1 is LGHNT and CDR2 is FRNRAP. The CDR3 consists of 13 residues. CDR3 loop: CASGLVGGNEQFF. The CDR3 nucleotides read TGTGCTAGTGGTTTGGTGGGGGGCAATGAGCAGTTCTTC.

The V and J genes are TRBV19 and TRBJ1-5; the D gene is possibly TRBD1 (6 bases). Trimming pared 3 bases from V and 2 bases from J, leaving 11 bases between. The CDR3 has 15 amino acids. Per germline, CDR1 LNHDA and CDR2 SQIVND (reference sequence). The CDR3 sequence: CASSIGAGGNQPQHF. As DNA, the CDR3 is TGTGCCAGTAGTATCGGGGCAGGGGGCAATCAGCCCCAGCATTTT.

The chain carries TRBV2 and TRBJ2-4, with 7 bases aligning to TRBD1. This CDR3 spans 12 amino acids. Germline assignment: CDR1 SNHLY and CDR2 FYNNEI. Trimming removed 8 bases from V and 4 bases from J; junction bases left unmatched: 2. CDR3 sequence reads: CASGTAKNIQYF. In nucleotides, the CDR3 is TGTGCCAGCGGGACAGCTAAAAACATTCAGTACTTC.

V is TRBV18 and J is TRBJ2-5, with 7 bases lining up with TRBD1. CDR3 length: 14 residues. The V and J ends lost 1 base and 4 bases, in that order; junction bases with no gene match: 3. Germline CDR1 and CDR2: KGHSH and LQKENI. The CDR3 here is CASSPQQGSETQYF. The CDR3 region has the DNA TGTGCCAGCTCACCACAACAGGGGTCAGAGACCCAGTACTTC.

The chain joins TRBV13 to TRBJ1-2; possible D gene TRBD1, 5 bases. The germline V gene has CDR1 PRHDT and CDR2 FYEKMQ (reference sequence). This CDR3 is 14 amino acids long. V was cut by 2 bases and J by 8 bases, with 15 bases left in between. The CDR3 protein is CASSLRGLGIGYTF. CDR3 in DNA: TGTGCCAGCAGCTTAAGGGGTCTAGGTATCGGCTACACCTTC. The whole variable domain, remainder taken from reference TRBV13 and TRBJ1-2, is AAGVIQSPRHLIKEKRETATLKCYPIPRHDTVYWYQQGPGQDPQFLISFYEKMQSDKGSIPDRFSAQQFSDYHSELNMSSLELGDSALYFCASSLRGLGIGYTFGSGTRLTVV.

The chain couples TRBV4-1 to TRBJ1-1; perhaps TRBD1 as D (6 bases). The CDR3 extends over 16 amino acids. Trimming removed 4 bases at V and 0 bases at J, with 15 bases between. Germline loops: CDR1 MGHRA, CDR2 YSYEKL. The CDR3, as DNA: TGCGCCAGCAGCCTCGGACAGCCACCTATGAACACTGAAGCTTTCTTT. Its protein product is CASSLGQPPMNTEAFF.

J is TRBJ2-3 and V is TRBV9; 8 nucleotides agree with TRBD2. After removal of 4 bases from V and 4 bases from J, the junction contained 8 bases not matched to a gene. The CDR3 is made up of 15 amino acids. CDR1 and CDR2 from the germline V gene are SGDLS and YYNGEE. The CDR3 DNA reads TGTGCCAGCAGCACACCGGGGGGGCGGGCAGATACGCAGTATTTT. It is translated as CASSTPGGRADTQYF.

A word on this clone: At one end, the junction sequence differs from germline, possibly due to a read error. Other DNA sequences in this specimen translate into the identical CDR3. The V gene is TRBV10-1, the J gene TRBJ1-6; 7 bases map to TRBD1. The CDR3 sequence is 17 residues long. Germline CDR1 reads WNHNN; CDR2 reads SYGVQD (reference sequence). In DNA, the CDR3 is TGCGCCAGCAGCGGGCTCTCGGGACAGACCTTTAATTCACCCCTACACTTT. This encodes CASSGLSGQTFNSPLHF.

This chain connects TRBV9 to TRBJ2-7; 7 bases are shared with TRBD1. CDR1 is SGDLS and CDR2 is YYNGEE in the germline V gene. The CDR3 consists of 14 residues. V trimming: 4 bases; J trimming: 1 base; junction bases outside the gene matches: 5. The CDR3 region is CASSPGTESYEQYF. In DNA form, the CDR3 reads TGTGCCAGCAGCCCCGGGACAGAATCCTACGAGCAGTACTTC.

The V gene is TRBV6-1, the J gene TRBJ2-7; D uncertain. The CDR3 runs 11 residues. From germline, CDR1 is MNHNS and CDR2 SASEGT. The V and J ends lost 3 bases and 3 bases respectively, with 3 bases between them. DNA of the CDR3: TGTGCCAGCAGTGACTTCTACGAGCAGTACTTC. Residues: CASSDFYEQYF.

V usage is TRBV5-1 and J usage is TRBJ2-3; 10 nucleotides align to TRBD1. Unmatched junction bases numbered 5, after V lost 1 base and J lost 6 bases. Germline loops: CDR1 SGHRS, CDR2 YFSETQ. This CDR3 spans 15 amino acids. The CDR3 DNA reads TGCGCCAGCAGCTTGAGTGGGACAGGGGCCGATACGCAGTATTTT. It codes for CASSLSGTGADTQYF.

The chain employs TRBV11-2 and TRBJ1-1; D perhaps matches TRBD1 (6 bases). V was clipped by 1 base and J by 10 bases, with 10 bases between them. The CDR3 is 12 amino acids. Germline V gene lookup returns CDR1 SGHAT and CDR2 FQNNGV. Here the CDR3 DNA reads TGTGCCAGCAGCTTAGGGGGGCTTGCAGCTTTCTTT. This translates into CASSLGGLAAFF.

Regarding this clone: Other nucleotide sequences from this sample produce the same CDR3. The gene calls are TRBV7-9 and TRBJ1-6, with D possibly TRBD1 on 6 matching bases. V was pared by 1 base and J by 7 bases, with 8 bases between. The CDR3 runs to 14 residues. Germline V lookup: CDR1 SEHNR, CDR2 FQNEAQ (reference sequence). The CDR3 protein is CASSLEGGNSPLHF. CDR3 in DNA: TGTGCCAGCAGCTTAGAGGGGGGGAATTCACCCCTCCACTTT.

The genes are TRBV18 and TRBJ2-7; 9 bases fit TRBD1. V shed 3 bases and J 1 base; nucleotides not matched to a gene: 7. Germline V gene data show CDR1 as KGHSH and CDR2 as LQKENI. CDR3 size: 16 residues. CDR3 residues: CASSPSGTGRSYEQYF. The DNA for the CDR3 is TGTGCCAGCTCACCTTCCGGGACAGGGAGGTCCTACGAGCAGTACTTC.

V gene TRBV6-1 combines with J gene TRBJ1-1, with a possible D match to TRBD1 (5 bases). Trimming cost V 2 bases and J 3 bases, with 10 bases left between them. Germline V lookup: CDR1 MNHNS, CDR2 SASEGT. The CDR3 totals 14 residues. CDR3 bases: TGTGCCAGCAGTGAAACAGGCTCATACACTGAAGCTTTCTTT. Translating gives CASSETGSYTEAFF.

The chain links TRBV19 to TRBJ2-3; no clear D gene. Looked up from germline, CDR1 is LNHDA and CDR2 is SQIVND (reference sequence). The CDR3 loop spans 15 amino acids. The V end was cut by 0 bases, the J end by 11 bases, with 18 bases between. The CDR3 DNA sequence: TGTGCCAGTAGTATAGACCGCGGCGGCTCTCAGAGGCAGTATTTT. This sequence encodes CASSIDRGGSQRQYF.